One sample yielded the 15 T cell receptor beta chains listed below, sequenced in a study of T cells in tumors and immune-related adverse events. Assay: immunoSEQ multiplex PCR; the TCRdb copy retains only in-frame clones and omits some. In the table there are about 11,000 clones, just under 95% of which are singletons. The specimen was lymph node tissue, collected from a patient treated with anti-PD-1 therapy. These receptors were taken from a female donor with metastatic renal cell carcinoma.

The rearrangement joins TRBV18 to TRBJ2-1; 10 bases agree with TRBD2. V trimming: 3 bases; J trimming: 8 bases; junction bases outside the gene matches: 4. The germline V gene encodes CDR1 KGHSH and CDR2 LQKENI. The CDR3 is 14 amino acids. CDR3 protein: CASSPGTSVDEQFF. Written as DNA, the CDR3 is TGTGCCAGCTCACCGGGGACTAGCGTAGATGAGCAGTTCTTC.

The chain uses TRBV6-5 and TRBJ2-1; 10 bases map to TRBD2. After removal of 0 bases from V and 10 bases from J, the junction contained 9 bases not matched to a gene. From germline, CDR1 is MNHEY and CDR2 SVGAGI. The CDR3 has 16 residues. The CDR3 DNA is TGTGCCAGCAGTTACTCGACGAGTCTAGCGGGGGCCGAGCAGTTCTTC. Residues: CASSYSTSLAGAEQFF.

The rearrangement uses TRBV7-8 and TRBJ2-7; D gene ambiguous. V lost 5 bases to trimming and J lost 7 bases, with 12 bases between them. The CDR3 consists of 12 residues. The germline CDR1 and CDR2 sequences are SGHVS and FQNEAQ. In nucleotides, the CDR3 is TGTGCCAGCAGCCCCATCGCCAATGAGCAGTACTTC. Translating gives CASSPIANEQYF. The variable domain in full, with the rest retrieved from reference TRBV7-8 and TRBJ2-7, is GAGVSQSPRYKVAKRGQDVALRCDPISGHVSLFWYQQALGQGPEFLTYFQNEAQLDKSGLPSDRFFAERPEGSVSTLKIQRTQQEDSAVYLCASSPIANEQYFGPGTRLTVT.

This clone was detected a few times. This chain joins TRBV2 and TRBJ2-2; D unclear. Per germline, CDR1 SNHLY and CDR2 FYNNEI. The CDR3 totals 13 residues. V lost 1 base and J lost 2, with 2 bases in between. The CDR3 sequence: CASSEVNTGELFF. As DNA, the CDR3 is TGTGCCAGCAGTGAAGTAAACACCGGGGAGCTGTTTTTT.

The chain employs TRBV11-2 and TRBJ1-1; D may be TRBD1 (6 bases). The CDR3 is made up of 15 amino acids. CDR1 SGHAT and CDR2 FQNNGV come from the germline V gene. The V end was cut by 3 bases, the J end by 3 bases, with 14 bases between. CDR3 residues: CASSLEQGLHTEAFF. As DNA, the CDR3 is TGTGCCAGCAGCTTGGAACAGGGTCTACACACTGAAGCTTTCTTT.

There are a few counts of this clone. The CDR3 region is CASRGTGGYNQPQHF. The CDR3 DNA reads as TGTGCCAGCCGCGGGACAGGGGGCTACAATCAGCCCCAGCATTTT. The V gene is TRBV6-6, the J gene TRBJ1-5, with TRBD1 identical over 12 bases. V was pared by 8 bases and J by 3 bases, with 5 bases of the junction left unmatched. The CDR3 contains 15 residues. Germline V lookup: CDR1 MNHNY, CDR2 SVGAGI (reference sequence).

The chain couples TRBV19 to TRBJ2-1, with a weak D call TRBD1 (5 bases). CDR1 LNHDA and CDR2 SQIVND come from the germline V gene (reference sequence). The CDR3 has 14 amino acids. Between the trimmed V and J ends, which lost 3 bases and 3 bases, there was a span of 9 bases. CDR3 DNA: TGTGCCAGTAGTATCCAGGACAACTACAATGAGCAGTTCTTC. This codes for CASSIQDNYNEQFF.

V is TRBV19 and J is TRBJ2-2; 7 bases fit TRBD1. CDR3 length: 18 residues. V trimming: 2 bases; J trimming: 0 bases; junction bases outside the gene matches: 9. Germline V lookup: CDR1 LNHDA, CDR2 SQIVND (reference sequence). The CDR3 region has the DNA TGTGCCAGTAGTATAAGTGCTAAGGGGGCACCGAACACCGGGGAGCTGTTTTTT. Its translation: CASSISAKGAPNTGELFF. Looking up the rest from reference TRBV19 and TRBJ2-2 gives the full variable domain: DGGITQSPKYLFRKEGQNVTLSCEQNLNHDAMYWYRQDPGQGLRLIYYSQIVNDFQKGDIAEGYSVSREKKESFPLTVTSAQKNPTAFYLCASSISAKGAPNTGELFFGEGSRLTVL.

This clone appeared a single time. V usage is TRBV4-2 and J usage is TRBJ1-1, with D perhaps matching TRBD1 (5 bases). The CDR3 runs 17 residues. V lost 0 bases and J 1 base, leaving 15 bases between the germline ends. Germline-derived CDR1 and CDR2 are LGHNA and YNFKEQ. The CDR3 spells CASSQEGSPGKNTEAFF. In DNA, the CDR3 is TGTGCCAGCAGCCAAGAGGGGAGCCCAGGGAAGAACACTGAAGCTTTCTTT.

The chain joins TRBV6-1 to TRBJ2-7, with D unclear. The CDR3 contains 13 residues. Germline values: CDR1 MNHNS, CDR2 SASEGT. Trimming pared 7 bases from V and 4 bases from J, leaving 14 bases between. The CDR3 sequence: CASNGGVVYEQYF. The DNA of the CDR3 is TGTGCCAGCAACGGCGGAGTTGTGTACGAGCAGTACTTC.

The chain employs TRBV7-9 and TRBJ2-5; D is possibly TRBD2 (6 bases). The CDR3 consists of 12 residues. Germline CDR1 and CDR2: SEHNR and FQNEAQ (reference sequence). Trimming shortened V by 8 bases and J by 4 bases, and 11 bases separated the two germline ends. Here the CDR3 reads CASAEGGETQYF. CDR3 bases: TGTGCCAGCGCGGAGGGTGGAGAGACCCAGTACTTC.

The V and J genes are TRBV5-1 and TRBJ2-5, with D uncertain. V lost 0 bases, J lost 0 bases, and 6 bases lay in between. The CDR3 contains 14 residues. The germline V gene has CDR1 SGHRS and CDR2 YFSETQ. The CDR3 loop reads CASSLAGNQETQYF. DNA for the CDR3: TGCGCCAGCAGCTTGGCAGGCAACCAAGAGACCCAGTACTTC.

The chain uses TRBV18 and TRBJ2-1; a weak D match, TRBD1 (5 bases). The germline V gene has CDR1 KGHSH and CDR2 LQKENI. The CDR3 runs 15 residues. V was cut by 6 bases and J by 5 bases, with 17 bases left in between. In DNA form, the CDR3 reads TGTGCCAGCTCGAAGGGGCTCCCCCCTGACAATGAGCAGTTCTTC. Its protein is CASSKGLPPDNEQFF. Based on the CDR3 plus reference TRBV18 and TRBJ2-1, the full variable domain is NAGVMQNPRHLVRRRGQEARLRCSPMKGHSHVYWYRQLPEEGLKFMVYLQKENIIDESGMPKERFSAEFPKEGPSILRIQQVVRGDSAAYFCASSKGLPPDNEQFFGPGTRLTVL.

The J gene is TRBJ1-2, the V gene TRBV6-1; D ambiguous. Germline lookup yields CDR1 MNHNS and CDR2 SASEGT. V was cut by 0 bases and J by 2 bases, with 10 bases left in between. The length of the CDR3 is 15 residues. The CDR3 region is CASSEAWESNYGYTF. CDR3 coding DNA: TGTGCCAGCAGTGAAGCGTGGGAGTCCAACTATGGCTACACCTTC.

The chain couples TRBV4-1 to TRBJ1-2, with D perhaps matching TRBD1 (5 bases). The V gene's germline CDR1 is MGHRA and CDR2 YSYEKL. The CDR3 is 15 amino acids. V gave up 4 bases and J gave up 6 bases, with 18 bases separating them. CDR3 bases: TGCGCCAGCAGCCTGCGGACAACCCTAAAGGATGGCTACACCTTC. This translates into CASSLRTTLKDGYTF.